Presented here are 5 T cell receptor beta chains from one specimen sequenced in a study of T cells in localized non-small cell lung cancer. Assay: immunoSEQ multiplex PCR; the TCRdb copy retains only in-frame clones and omits some. Here the sample spans roughly 2,500 clones, around 22% being singletons. Material: lung tumor tissue, obtained before any cancer treatment. Every receptor here comes from a woman aged 35-70 years with stage II lung adenocarcinoma.

CDR3: CASSSDRGRGYGYTF. The DNA of the CDR3 is TGTGCCAGCAGCTCAGACAGGGGGCGAGGATATGGCTACACCTTC. The V call is TRBV11-3, the J call TRBJ1-2; 10 bases line up with TRBD1. The CDR3 contains 15 residues. Germline CDR1 SGHNT, CDR2 YENEEA. V shed 4 bases, J shed 5 bases, and the junction held 7 bases outside the gene matches.

This clone was observed a handful of times. As DNA, the CDR3 is TGTGCCAGCATGAAAGAAGGCGCCGGCTACACCTTC. This encodes CASMKEGAGYTF. The chain recombines TRBV9 with TRBJ1-2; no clear D. The CDR3 runs to 12 residues. Deletions cut 6 bases from V and 8 bases from J, with 14 bases between. Germline V gene data show CDR1 as SGDLS and CDR2 as YYNGEE. Complete variable domain (other parts from reference TRBV9 and TRBJ1-2): DSGVTQTPKHLITATGQRVTLRCSPRSGDLSVYWYQQSLDQGLQFLIQYYNGEERAKGNILERFSAQQFPDLHSELNLSSLELGDSALYFCASMKEGAGYTFGSGTRLTVV.

Only a few counts were recorded for this clone. The J gene is TRBJ1-1, the V gene TRBV15; 8 nucleotides align to TRBD1. This CDR3 has 15 amino acids. The germline V gene has CDR1 LNHNV and CDR2 YYDKDF (reference sequence). V lost 5 bases to trimming and J lost 2 bases; unmatched junction nucleotides: 7. The CDR3 bases are TGTGCCACCAGCCCCAACAGGGGGGTTAACACTGAAGCTTTCTTT. This gives the protein CATSPNRGVNTEAFF.

CDR3 nucleotides: TGTGCTAGTGGTTTGGTAAGGGGCGAACCCCTCCATGAGCAGTTCTTC. It specifies CASGLVRGEPLHEQFF. The rearrangement links TRBV12-5 to TRBJ2-1; a weak D match, TRBD1 (5 bases). The CDR3 has 16 amino acids. Trimming removed 0 bases at V and 8 bases at J, with 17 bases between. Looked up from germline, CDR1 is LGHNT and CDR2 is FRNRAP.

The table lists this clone with a few counts. V usage is TRBV11-3 and J usage is TRBJ2-5; 10 nucleotides line up with TRBD2. The CDR3 contains 15 residues. The germline CDR1 and CDR2 sequences are SGHNT and YENEEA. The ends lost 3 bases at V and 4 bases at J; junction bases unmatched: 5. CDR3 in DNA: TGTGCCAGCAGCTTTGGCCTAGCGGGAGCAGAGACCCAGTACTTC. Residues: CASSFGLAGAETQYF.